Given below is one T cell receptor beta chain in context. Its antigen remains undetermined. Per-nucleotide qualities are absent, and no much larger clonotype sits a single base away. From V the trimming removes 0 bases and from J it removes 4 bases, while the gene matches leave 6 bases of the junction unaccounted for. Sequences LGHNA (CDR1) and YSLEER (CDR2) are obtained from the germline V gene. Spanning cysteine to phenylalanine, the CDR3 consists of 16 amino acids. Only the CDR3 DNA is retained, 48 bases long and in frame from the first base. The data belong to a study of identifying expanded T cells in peripheral blood (dated by TCRdb to about 2019). For the study in its entirety: Technical replicates were generated by sequencing separate aliquots of the same genomic DNA pool, and four replicates were compared pairwise.

Study-level results and caveats: The authors expected that over much longer intervals, such as months to years, biological variance in healthy repertoires might increase even further. In all healthy donors, the variance in clone template counts between samples taken two weeks apart rose significantly as total template count increased. Across all healthy-donor time intervals, the beta-binomial model significantly cut both the number of clones called differentially abundant and the false-positive rate. Between technical replicates the binomial model flagged about 1.2 differentially abundant clones, whereas over around 2 weeks the binomial model flagged about 15 and over approximately 4 weeks 19 to 20.

No immune events such as infections were documented for the healthy donors during the collection period. Blood repertoires from healthy donors were used as a training cohort for calibrating time-dependent variance in a beta-binomial model of differential abundance of T-cell clones. The training cohort included approximately ten healthy donors, of whom 3 were female and 7 were male. On average the donors were around 39 years old, and their ages spanned roughly 29 to 64 years. Whole blood was collected from each healthy donor at three time points spaced roughly two weeks apart and obtained from a commercial supplier. Genomic DNA was extracted from unsorted whole blood for immunosequencing. The immunoSEQ Assay, which relies on bias-controlled multiplex PCR amplification of genomic DNA, was used to profile TCRbeta CDR3 regions. Per the authors' processing: The absolute abundance of each unique TCRbeta CDR3 region was quantified after sequences were collapsed and filtered. Differential abundance was tested with two models: a binomial (Fisher-equivalent) model and a beta-binomial model that adds time-dependent variance fitted from healthy donors. Clones with fewer than 5 combined templates were removed, and differential abundance was called for clones with a Benjamini-Hochberg FDR below 0.01. The form v = (b*log(k)+a)^2 was used to model beta-binomial variance as a function of total template count across the two samples. TCRdb's version of the immuneACCESS table is confined to in-frame rearrangements and falls short of the full clone set. An unresolved V gene accounts for under half of the shortfall where checked; the remainder is of unknown origin. V and J calls and clone size come straight from that table; D and trimming were deduced from the DNA. This sample holds roughly 100,000 clones; 70% to 90% were observed only once. The top ten clones comprise roughly 13% of the sample.

The TCR comes from a person aged 18 to 69 in good health. Sequencing was carried out using blood. The chain couples TRBV4-3 to TRBJ1-2, with TRBD1 matching 9 junction bases. The CDR3 amino acid sequence is: CASSQEGTGTLYGYTF. The sequenced DNA: TGCGCCAGCAGCCAAGAAGGGACAGGGACCCTCTATGGCTACACCTTC.